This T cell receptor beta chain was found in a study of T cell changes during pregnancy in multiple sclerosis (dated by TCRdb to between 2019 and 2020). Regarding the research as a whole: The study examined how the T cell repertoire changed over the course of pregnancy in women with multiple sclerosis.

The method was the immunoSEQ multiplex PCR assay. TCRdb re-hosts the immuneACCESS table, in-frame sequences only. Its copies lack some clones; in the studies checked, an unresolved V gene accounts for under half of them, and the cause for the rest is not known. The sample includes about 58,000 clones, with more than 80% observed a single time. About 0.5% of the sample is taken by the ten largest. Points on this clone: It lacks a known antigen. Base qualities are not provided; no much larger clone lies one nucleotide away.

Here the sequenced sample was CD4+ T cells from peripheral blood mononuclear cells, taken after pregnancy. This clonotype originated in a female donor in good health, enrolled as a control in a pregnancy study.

The CDR3 reads CASSDASRPNFYEQYF. The DNA is TGTGCCAGCAGTGACGCCTCCCGCCCTAACTTCTACGAGCAGTACTTC. The V and J segments used are TRBV25-1 and TRBJ2-7; no D gene is confidently identified. CDR1 and CDR2, per the germline V gene, are MGHDK and SYGVNS. Measured from the cysteine to the phenylalanine, the CDR3 is 16 residues long. Only the CDR3 part of the read is kept: 48 bases, read in frame from the first base. The germline ends are 18 bases apart after V is trimmed by 3 bases and J by 3 bases.